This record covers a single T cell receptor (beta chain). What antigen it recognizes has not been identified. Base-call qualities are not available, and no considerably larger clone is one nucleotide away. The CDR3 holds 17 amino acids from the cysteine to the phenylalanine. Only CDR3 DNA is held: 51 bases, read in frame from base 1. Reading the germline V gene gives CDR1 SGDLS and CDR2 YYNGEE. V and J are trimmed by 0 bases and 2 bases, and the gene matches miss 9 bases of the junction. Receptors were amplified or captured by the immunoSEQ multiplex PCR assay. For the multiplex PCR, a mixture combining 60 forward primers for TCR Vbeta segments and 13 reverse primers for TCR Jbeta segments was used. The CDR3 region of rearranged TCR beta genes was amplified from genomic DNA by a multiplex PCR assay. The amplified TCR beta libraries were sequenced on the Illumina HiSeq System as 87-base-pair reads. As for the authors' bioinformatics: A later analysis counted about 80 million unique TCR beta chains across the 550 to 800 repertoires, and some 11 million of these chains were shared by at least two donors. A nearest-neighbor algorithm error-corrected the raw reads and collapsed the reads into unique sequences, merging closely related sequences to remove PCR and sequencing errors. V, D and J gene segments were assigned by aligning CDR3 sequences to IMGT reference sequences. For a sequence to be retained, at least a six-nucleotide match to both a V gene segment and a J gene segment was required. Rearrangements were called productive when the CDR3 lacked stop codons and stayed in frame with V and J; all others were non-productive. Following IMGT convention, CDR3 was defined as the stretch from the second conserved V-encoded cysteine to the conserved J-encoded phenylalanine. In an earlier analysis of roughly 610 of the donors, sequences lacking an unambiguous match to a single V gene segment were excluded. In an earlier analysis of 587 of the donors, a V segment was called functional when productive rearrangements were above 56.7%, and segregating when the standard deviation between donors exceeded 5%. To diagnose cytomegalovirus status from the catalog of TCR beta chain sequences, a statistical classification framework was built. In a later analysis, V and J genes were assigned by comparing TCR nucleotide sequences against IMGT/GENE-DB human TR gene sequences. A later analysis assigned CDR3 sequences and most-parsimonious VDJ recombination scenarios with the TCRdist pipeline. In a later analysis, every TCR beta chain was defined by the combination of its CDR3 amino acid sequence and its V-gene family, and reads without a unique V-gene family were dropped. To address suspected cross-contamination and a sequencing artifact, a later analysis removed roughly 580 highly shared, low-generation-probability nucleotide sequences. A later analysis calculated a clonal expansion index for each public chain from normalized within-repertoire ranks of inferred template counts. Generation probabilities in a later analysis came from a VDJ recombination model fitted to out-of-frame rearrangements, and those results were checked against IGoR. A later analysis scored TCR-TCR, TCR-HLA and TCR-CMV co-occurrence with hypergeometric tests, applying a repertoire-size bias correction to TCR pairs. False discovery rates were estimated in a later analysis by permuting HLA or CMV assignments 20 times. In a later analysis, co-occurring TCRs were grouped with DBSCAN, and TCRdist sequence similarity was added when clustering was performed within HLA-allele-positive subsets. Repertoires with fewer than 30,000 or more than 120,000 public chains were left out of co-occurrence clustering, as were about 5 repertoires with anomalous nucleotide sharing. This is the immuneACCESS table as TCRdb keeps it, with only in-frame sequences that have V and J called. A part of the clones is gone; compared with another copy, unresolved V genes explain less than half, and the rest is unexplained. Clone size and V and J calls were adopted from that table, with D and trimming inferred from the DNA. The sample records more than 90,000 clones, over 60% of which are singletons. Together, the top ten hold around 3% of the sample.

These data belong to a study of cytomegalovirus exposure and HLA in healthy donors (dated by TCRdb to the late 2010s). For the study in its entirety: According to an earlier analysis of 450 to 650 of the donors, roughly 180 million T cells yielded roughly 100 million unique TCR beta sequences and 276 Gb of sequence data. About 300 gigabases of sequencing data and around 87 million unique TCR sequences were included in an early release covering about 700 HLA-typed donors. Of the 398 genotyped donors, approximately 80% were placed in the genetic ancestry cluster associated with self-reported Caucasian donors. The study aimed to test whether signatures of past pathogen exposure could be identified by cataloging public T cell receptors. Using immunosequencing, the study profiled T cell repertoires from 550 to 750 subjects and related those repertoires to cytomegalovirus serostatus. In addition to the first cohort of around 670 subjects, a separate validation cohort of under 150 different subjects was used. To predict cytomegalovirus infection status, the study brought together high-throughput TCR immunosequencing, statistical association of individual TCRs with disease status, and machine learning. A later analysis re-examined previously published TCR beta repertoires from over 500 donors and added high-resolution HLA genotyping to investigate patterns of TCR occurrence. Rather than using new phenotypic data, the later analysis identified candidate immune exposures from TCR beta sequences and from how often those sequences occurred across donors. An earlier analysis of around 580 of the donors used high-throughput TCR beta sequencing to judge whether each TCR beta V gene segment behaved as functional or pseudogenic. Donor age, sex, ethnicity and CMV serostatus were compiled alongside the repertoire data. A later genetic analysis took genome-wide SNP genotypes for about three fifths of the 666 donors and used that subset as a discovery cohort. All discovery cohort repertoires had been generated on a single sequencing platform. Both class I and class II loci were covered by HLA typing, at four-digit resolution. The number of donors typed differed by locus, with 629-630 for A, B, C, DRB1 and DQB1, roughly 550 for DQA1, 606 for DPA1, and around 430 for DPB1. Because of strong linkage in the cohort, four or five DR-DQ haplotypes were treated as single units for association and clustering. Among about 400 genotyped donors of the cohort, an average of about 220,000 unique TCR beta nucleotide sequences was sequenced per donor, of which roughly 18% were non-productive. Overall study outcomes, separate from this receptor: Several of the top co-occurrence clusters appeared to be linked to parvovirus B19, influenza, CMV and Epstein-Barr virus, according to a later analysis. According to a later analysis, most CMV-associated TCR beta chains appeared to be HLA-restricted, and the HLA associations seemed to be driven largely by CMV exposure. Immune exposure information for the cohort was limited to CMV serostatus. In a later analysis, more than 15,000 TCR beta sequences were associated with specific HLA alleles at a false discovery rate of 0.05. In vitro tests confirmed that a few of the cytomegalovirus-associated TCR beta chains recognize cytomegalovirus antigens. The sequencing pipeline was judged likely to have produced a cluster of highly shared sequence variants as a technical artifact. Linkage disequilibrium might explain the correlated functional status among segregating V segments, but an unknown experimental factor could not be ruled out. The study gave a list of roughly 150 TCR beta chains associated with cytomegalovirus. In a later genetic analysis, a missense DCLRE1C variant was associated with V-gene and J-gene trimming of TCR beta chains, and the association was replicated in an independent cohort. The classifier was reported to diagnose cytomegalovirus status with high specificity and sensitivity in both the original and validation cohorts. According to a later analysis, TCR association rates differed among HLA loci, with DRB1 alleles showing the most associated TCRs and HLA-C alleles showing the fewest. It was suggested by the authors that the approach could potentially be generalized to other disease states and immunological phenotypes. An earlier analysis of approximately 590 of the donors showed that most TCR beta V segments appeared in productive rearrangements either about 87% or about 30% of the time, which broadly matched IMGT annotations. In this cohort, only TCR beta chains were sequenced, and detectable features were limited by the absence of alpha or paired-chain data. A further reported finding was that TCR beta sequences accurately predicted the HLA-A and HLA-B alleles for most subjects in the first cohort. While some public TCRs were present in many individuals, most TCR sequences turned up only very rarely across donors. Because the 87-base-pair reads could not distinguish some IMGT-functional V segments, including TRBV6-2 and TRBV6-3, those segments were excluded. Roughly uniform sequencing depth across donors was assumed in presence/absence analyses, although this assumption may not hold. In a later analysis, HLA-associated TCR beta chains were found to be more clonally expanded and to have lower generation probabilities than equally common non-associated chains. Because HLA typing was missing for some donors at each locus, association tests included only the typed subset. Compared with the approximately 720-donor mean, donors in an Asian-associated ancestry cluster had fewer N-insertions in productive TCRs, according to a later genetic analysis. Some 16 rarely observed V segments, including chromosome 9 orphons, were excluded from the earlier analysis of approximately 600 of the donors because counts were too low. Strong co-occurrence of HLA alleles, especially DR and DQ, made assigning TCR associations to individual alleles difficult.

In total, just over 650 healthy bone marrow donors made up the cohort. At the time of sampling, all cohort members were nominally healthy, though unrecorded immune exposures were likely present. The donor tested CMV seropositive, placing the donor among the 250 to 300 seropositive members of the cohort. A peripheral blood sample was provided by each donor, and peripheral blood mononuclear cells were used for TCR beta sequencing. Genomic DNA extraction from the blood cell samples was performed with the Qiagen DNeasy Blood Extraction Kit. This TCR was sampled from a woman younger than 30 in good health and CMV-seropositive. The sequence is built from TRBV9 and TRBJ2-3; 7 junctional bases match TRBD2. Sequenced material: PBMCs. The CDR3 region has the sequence CASSVEGREWNTDTQYF. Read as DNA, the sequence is TGTGCCAGCAGCGTAGAAGGGCGGGAGTGGAACACAGATACGCAGTATTTT. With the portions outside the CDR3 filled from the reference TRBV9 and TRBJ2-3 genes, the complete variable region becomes DSGVTQTPKHLITATGQRVTLRCSPRSGDLSVYWYQQSLDQGLQFLIQYYNGEERAKGNILERFSAQQFPDLHSELNLSSLELGDSALYFCASSVEGREWNTDTQYFGPGTRLTVL.